This section outlines one T cell receptor (beta chain) sequence together with its context. Its antigen is currently not known. The input lacks base qualities; no much larger clone sits a single base away. The data belong to a study of blood T cell repertoires in COVID-19 (TCRdb year 2020). Background for the entire study: Collaborator samples came from the United States, Italy and Spain and covered acute and convalescent phases of COVID-19. Subjects who had been exposed to COVID-19, were actively infected with it, or had recovered from it provided the deeply sampled blood TCRbeta repertoires that made up the dataset. The sample metadata nearly always contained a de-identified subject ID, COVID-19 status, age in years and sex. The prospective study material was composed of cDNA or gDNA derived from T cells, B-cell-depleted T cells, or PBMCs. The repertoires were released in a freely available public database intended as a resource for research on the immune response to SARS-CoV-2. Samples came from the ongoing ImmuneRACE study (first 160 participants) plus 1,254 subjects from 6 global collaborators. Where HLA class I and class II types were available, the types were taken from metadata supplied by the sample provider, not from assay-based typing.

Looking up the germline V gene yields CDR1 SGHAT and CDR2 FQNNGV. V is reduced by 4 bases and J by 0 bases, leaving a spacing of 11 bases between them. Taken from cysteine to phenylalanine, the CDR3 has 15 residues. Only CDR3 DNA is held: 45 bases, read in frame from base 1. The immunoSEQ Assay, a bias-controlled multiplex PCR, was used to amplify TCRbeta CDR3 regions from genomic DNA. The original pipeline was this. Nucleated cell counts per sample were estimated from amplification of reference gene primers within the assay. To quantify the absolute abundance of each unique TCRbeta CDR3 rearrangement, sequence reads were collapsed and filtered. For each sample, productive Simpson clonality was calculated by taking the square root of Simpson's diversity index across productive rearrangements. Imported from immuneACCESS, the table was reduced by TCRdb to in-frame sequences with V and J called. These copies leave out some clones; in studies compared against another copy, an unresolved V gene accounts for under half, and the cause of the remainder is not known. The V and J calls and clone size are taken from that table; D and trimming were inferred from the DNA. The table for this sample lists 270,000 or so clones; roughly 80% of them were counted only once. The ten largest clones represent over 1.3% of the sample.

Beyond this particular receptor, the publication reports: The quantity of clinical and demographic metadata differed by source and by participant and was supplied without curation.

One collaborating source in Seattle enrolled patients while the patients were actively infected and followed the patients over time throughout the course of disease. The collaborating institutions used their own protocols to collect whole blood in K2EDTA tubes. For TCRbeta analysis, collaborators shipped samples as frozen whole blood, isolated PBMCs, or DNA extracted from either of those sample types. This chain joins TRBV11-2 to TRBJ2-3, with the D gene not clear enough to name. Sequencing was carried out using peripheral blood. This clonotype was sampled from a human donor with COVID-19, enrolled during active disease. The donor label of this sample is uncertain. The CDR3 here reads CASSYRLTSTDTQYF. DNA sequence: TGTGCCAGCAGCTACCGACTGACTAGCACAGATACGCAGTATTTT.